Listed below are T cell receptor beta chains from one sample, sequenced in a study of PD-1 blockade in classical Hodgkin lymphoma. Profiling relied on immunoSEQ multiplex PCR, and the TCRdb table lists in-frame clones only, not all of them. Seen here are approximately 100,000 clones, roughly 92% observed once, and the top ten hold less than 3.5%. Sequenced material: peripheral blood mononuclear cells (PBMCs), taken at baseline. The receptors originated from a human donor with classical Hodgkin lymphoma. The CDR3 runs from the conserved cysteine through the conserved F or W. Fields, in order: D gene, CDR3 length, J gene, V gene, clone size, CDR3 DNA, CDR3 protein. D genes are given only for firm matches. Size tells how often a clone was seen (once, few, many) or the class of an expanded clone, and some rows leave it out.

D: TRBD1; length: 14; J: TRBJ2-5; V: TRBV19; size: once; DNA: TGTGCCAGCAGAGGGACAGAGGTCCAAGAGACCCAGTACTTC; CDR3: CASRGTEVQETQYF
D: -; length: 13; J: TRBJ1-1; V: TRBV5-1; size: few; DNA: TGCGCCAGCACCCCGGGGTGGAACACTGAAGCTTTCTTT; CDR3: CASTPGWNTEAFF
D: -; length: 13; J: TRBJ2-1; V: TRBV14; size: -; DNA: TGTGCCAGCAGCCAAGGCCTCGATCGGGAGCAGTTCTTC; CDR3: CASSQGLDREQFF
D: -; length: 16; J: TRBJ1-4; V: TRBV4-1; size: once; DNA: TGCGCCAGCAGCCATTCCCGGGGAGTCCTTAATGAAAAACTGTTTTTT; CDR3: CASSHSRGVLNEKLFF
D: TRBD1; length: 15; J: TRBJ1-1; V: TRBV9; size: once; DNA: TGTGCCAGCAGCGCGACAGGGTTTGGGGCCACTGAAGCTTTCTTT; CDR3: CASSATGFGATEAFF
D: -; length: 16; J: TRBJ2-2; V: TRBV25-1; size: -; DNA: TGTGCCAGCAGTGACTCAACCACTTTGAACACCGGGGAGCTGTTTTTT; CDR3: CASSDSTTLNTGELFF
D: -; length: 13; J: TRBJ2-7; V: TRBV19; size: -; DNA: TGTGCCAGTAGTCTCCGACAGGCCTACGAGCAGTACTTC; CDR3: CASSLRQAYEQYF
D: -; length: 12; J: TRBJ2-5; V: TRBV7-9; size: -; DNA: TGTGCCAGCACCCGGGACACGGAGACCCAGTACTTC; CDR3: CASTRDTETQYF
D: TRBD2; length: 17; J: TRBJ2-1; V: TRBV7-9; size: -; DNA: TGTGCCAGCAGCTTAGCTTGGACCGGGACTAGCAGCAATGAGCAGTTCTTC; CDR3: CASSLAWTGTSSNEQFF
D: -; length: 15; J: TRBJ2-1; V: TRBV7-2; size: -; DNA: TGTGCCAGCAGCTTACGTCGGGAGAGGTACAATGAGCAGTTCTTC; CDR3: CASSLRRERYNEQFF
D: -; length: 18; J: TRBJ2-7; V: TRBV28; size: -; DNA: TGTGCCAGCAGTTTATGGGCGGACGGGTTTGGCAGAACCTACGAGCAGTACTTC; CDR3: CASSLWADGFGRTYEQYF
D: -; length: 15; J: TRBJ1-5; V: TRBV28; size: -; DNA: TGTGCCAGCACTATGAGGACGTATAGCAATCAGCCCCAGCATTTT; CDR3: CASTMRTYSNQPQHF
D: -; length: 16; J: TRBJ1-5; V: TRBV28; size: -; DNA: TGTGCCAGCAGTTTCCTGCGGCAGTGGGGGAATCAGCCCCAGCATTTT; CDR3: CASSFLRQWGNQPQHF
D: TRBD2; length: 14; J: TRBJ2-5; V: TRBV30; size: -; DNA: TGTGCCTGGGGGGGTAGCGGGAGTAAGGAGACCCAGTACTTC; CDR3: CAWGGSGSKETQYF
D: -; length: 10; J: TRBJ2-5; V: TRBV20-1; size: once; DNA: TGCAGTGGTGGGGAGGAGACCCAGTACTTC; CDR3: CSGGEETQYF
D: -; length: 12; J: TRBJ2-5; V: TRBV29-1; size: -; DNA: TGCAGCGTTGAGAAGAGCAGAGAGACCCAGTACTTC; CDR3: CSVEKSRETQYF
D: -; length: 13; J: TRBJ1-1; V: TRBV19; size: -; DNA: TGTGCCAGTAGGAGATCACCAGGGGCTGAAGCTTTCTTT; CDR3: CASRRSPGAEAFF
D: -; length: 12; J: TRBJ2-1; V: TRBV27; size: -; DNA: TGTGCCAGCAGTTTCACTGCAAGGGAGCAGTTCTTC; CDR3: CASSFTAREQFF
D: -; length: 17; J: TRBJ2-1; V: TRBV28; size: once; DNA: TGTGCCAGCAGTTTCTGGGACCTGACGGTCCACGACGGTGAGCAGTTCTTC; CDR3: CASSFWDLTVHDGEQFF
D: -; length: 13; J: TRBJ2-5; V: TRBV6-5; size: -; DNA: TGTGCCAGCAGTTCCCGACAGATAGAGGCCCAGTACTTC; CDR3: CASSSRQIEAQYF
D: TRBD1; length: 15; J: TRBJ1-2; V: TRBV6-5; size: -; DNA: TGTGCCAGCATCCCCTCCAGGGACAGGAACTATGGCTACACCTTC; CDR3: CASIPSRDRNYGYTF
D: TRBD1; length: 17; J: TRBJ2-7; V: TRBV7-9; size: -; DNA: TGTGCCAGCAGCTCCATCCGGGACAGGGAGAGCTCCTACGAGCAGTACTTC; CDR3: CASSSIRDRESSYEQYF
D: -; length: 16; J: TRBJ1-2; V: TRBV6-1; size: -; DNA: TGTGCCAGCAGTGACACTCCGGGACACCCGCTCTATGGCTACACCTTC; CDR3: CASSDTPGHPLYGYTF
D: TRBD1; length: 18; J: TRBJ1-4; V: TRBV9; size: -; DNA: TGTGCCAGCAGCGTAGCCGGGACAGGGGGCACGTTTAATGAAAAACTGTTTTTT; CDR3: CASSVAGTGGTFNEKLFF
D: -; length: 16; J: TRBJ2-3; V: TRBV12-5; size: -; DNA: TGTGCTAGTGGTTTGGGGACCTCCCCCTTCACAGATACGCAGTATTTT; CDR3: CASGLGTSPFTDTQYF
D: -; length: 17; J: TRBJ2-7; V: TRBV7-2; size: -; DNA: TGTGCCAGCAGCGGAGGGCCGGAGGAGTCCGGACGGTACGAGCAGTACTTC; CDR3: CASSGGPEESGRYEQYF
D: TRBD1; length: 17; J: TRBJ1-2; V: TRBV18; size: -; DNA: TGTGCCAGCTCACCACGACTAGGAGGGGGCGAAAACTATGGCTACACCTTC; CDR3: CASSPRLGGGENYGYTF
D: -; length: 14; J: TRBJ1-2; V: TRBV28; size: -; DNA: TGTGCCAGCAGTTTCAGGGGAGGACGATATGGCTACACCTTC; CDR3: CASSFRGGRYGYTF
D: -; length: 13; J: TRBJ2-1; V: TRBV6-5; size: -; DNA: TGTGCCAGCAAGCGTGGTTCTGCCAATGAGCAGTTCTTC; CDR3: CASKRGSANEQFF
D: -; length: 16; J: TRBJ1-5; V: TRBV6-1; size: -; DNA: TGTGCCAGCAGTGGCGAATGGACAGTTAGCAATCAGCCCCAGCATTTT; CDR3: CASSGEWTVSNQPQHF
D: TRBD2; length: 17; J: TRBJ2-2; V: TRBV7-9; size: once; DNA: TGTGCCAGCAGCGACGAACTAGCGGGAGGGCCAAACGGGGAGCTGTTTTTT; CDR3: CASSDELAGGPNGELFF
D: -; length: 11; J: TRBJ1-1; V: TRBV30; size: -; DNA: TGTGCCTGGACGGAGGGGGCTGAAGCTTTCTTT; CDR3: CAWTEGAEAFF
D: -; length: 14; J: TRBJ2-2; V: TRBV9; size: -; DNA: TGTGCCAGCAGTGCCGATGTAGGAATTGGGGAGCTGTTTTTT; CDR3: CASSADVGIGELFF
D: -; length: 14; J: TRBJ2-1; V: TRBV29-1; size: -; DNA: TGCAGCGTTGAGAGAAGGAGCTCCTACAATGAGCAGTTCTTC; CDR3: CSVERRSSYNEQFF